This is a list of T cell receptor beta chains from one sample in a study of cytomegalovirus exposure and HLA in healthy donors. Libraries were prepared by immunoSEQ multiplex PCR; TCRdb keeps only in-frame clonotypes and omits some of them. The sample consists of under 250,000 clones, roughly 87% of them appearing once. The specimen sequenced was PBMCs. The receptors originated from a man in his late teens or twenties in good health and CMV-seropositive. Each CDR3 is given with its conserved first and last residue. The D gene is left open where the match is weak. Not every row has a clone size; where given, it reads once, few, many or a size class.

J: TRBJ2-6; size: -; D: -; V: TRBV30; CDR3: CAWSKLRAFSGANVLTF; DNA: TGTGCCTGGAGTAAACTGAGGGCCTTCTCTGGGGCCAACGTCCTGACTTTC
J: TRBJ1-2; size: -; D: -; V: TRBV6-1; CDR3: CASSDNRNFLGYTF; DNA: TGTGCCAGCAGTGATAACAGAAATTTTCTCGGCTACACCTTC
J: TRBJ2-5; size: -; D: -; V: TRBV11-1; CDR3: CASSQEAWVSETQYF; DNA: TGTGCCAGCAGCCAGGAGGCCTGGGTATCAGAGACCCAGTACTTC
J: TRBJ2-7; size: -; D: TRBD2; V: TRBV28; CDR3: CATAGLGRTSSSYEQYF; DNA: TGTGCTACAGCGGGACTAGGGAGAACCTCGAGCTCCTACGAGCAGTACTTC
J: TRBJ2-7; size: -; D: TRBD2; V: TRBV11-2; CDR3: CASSQDWLAGIYEQYF; DNA: TGTGCCAGCAGCCAAGACTGGCTAGCGGGTATCTACGAGCAGTACTTC
J: TRBJ2-7; size: -; D: TRBD2; V: TRBV7-6; CDR3: CASSLGGTSGKGAYEQYF; DNA: TGTGCCAGCAGCTTAGGGGGGACTAGCGGGAAGGGAGCCTACGAGCAGTACTTC
J: TRBJ2-7; size: -; D: TRBD2; V: TRBV28; CDR3: CASSPGTSGTYEQYF; DNA: TGTGCCAGCAGTCCCGGGACTAGCGGGACCTACGAGCAGTACTTC
J: TRBJ1-1; size: -; D: -; V: TRBV6-1; CDR3: CASSEGSMNTEAFF; DNA: TGTGCCAGCAGTGAGGGGAGCATGAACACTGAAGCTTTCTTT
J: TRBJ1-2; size: -; D: TRBD1; V: TRBV10-3; CDR3: CAISDRTGKNDYGYTF; DNA: TGTGCCATCAGTGATAGGACAGGAAAGAATGACTATGGCTACACCTTC
J: TRBJ1-2; size: -; D: -; V: TRBV6-5; CDR3: CASSYPGTYGYTF; DNA: TGTGCCAGCAGTTACCCAGGGACTTATGGCTACACCTTC
J: TRBJ2-5; size: -; D: TRBD2; V: TRBV30; CDR3: CAWSGYYASGIGETQYF; DNA: TGTGCCTGGAGTGGCTACTATGCTAGCGGGATCGGGGAGACCCAGTACTTC
J: TRBJ1-2; size: -; D: TRBD1; V: TRBV6-1; CDR3: CASSSTGDSYGYTF; DNA: TGTGCCAGCAGTTCGACAGGGGATAGCTATGGCTACACCTTC
J: TRBJ2-1; size: -; D: -; V: TRBV12-5; CDR3: CASGSIIYNEQFF; DNA: TGTGCTAGTGGTTCAATTATCTACAATGAGCAGTTCTTC
J: TRBJ2-1; size: -; D: TRBD2; V: TRBV7-2; CDR3: CASRTSGRANEQFF; DNA: TGTGCCAGCAGGACGAGCGGGAGGGCGAATGAGCAGTTCTTC
J: TRBJ1-1; size: -; D: -; V: TRBV6-1; CDR3: CASSQHSGTEAFF; DNA: TGTGCCAGCAGTCAGCACTCAGGTACTGAAGCTTTCTTT
J: TRBJ1-2; size: -; D: -; V: TRBV7-9; CDR3: CASSLEDSRGYTF; DNA: TGTGCCAGCAGCTTAGAGGACAGCCGTGGCTACACCTTC
J: TRBJ1-2; size: few; D: -; V: TRBV27; CDR3: CASSSGHAYGYTF; DNA: TGTGCCAGCAGTTCAGGACACGCCTATGGCTACACCTTC
J: TRBJ2-1; size: -; D: -; V: TRBV5-1; CDR3: CASSLLANEQFF; DNA: TGCGCCAGCAGCTTGCTAGCGAATGAGCAGTTCTTC
J: TRBJ2-7; size: few; D: TRBD2; V: TRBV10-3; CDR3: CAISAGLAGTYEQYF; DNA: TGTGCCATCAGTGCGGGACTAGCGGGAACCTACGAGCAGTACTTC
J: TRBJ1-5; size: -; D: -; V: TRBV6-1; CDR3: CASSERGRTTGQPQHF; DNA: TGTGCCAGCAGCGAAAGAGGGAGGACCACGGGTCAGCCCCAGCATTTT
J: TRBJ2-2; size: -; D: -; V: TRBV27; CDR3: CAVGGRANTGELFF; DNA: TGTGCCGTAGGGGGGCGGGCGAACACCGGGGAGCTGTTTTTT
J: TRBJ1-5; size: -; D: -; V: TRBV25-1; CDR3: CASSDSDRTEYSNQPQHF; DNA: TGTGCCAGCAGTGACTCCGATAGGACGGAATATAGCAATCAGCCCCAGCATTTT
J: TRBJ2-7; size: -; D: -; V: TRBV27; CDR3: CASSLSGISVNYEQYF; DNA: TGTGCCAGCAGTTTATCGGGGATTAGCGTCAACTACGAGCAGTACTTC
J: TRBJ2-1; size: -; D: -; V: TRBV6-6; CDR3: CASSRPERVDYNEQFF; DNA: TGTGCCAGCAGCCGCCCGGAGCGGGTAGACTACAATGAGCAGTTCTTC
J: TRBJ2-7; size: -; D: -; V: TRBV7-8; CDR3: CASSSYSEQYF; DNA: TGTGCCAGCAGTTCCTACTCGGAGCAGTACTTC
J: TRBJ2-3; size: -; D: TRBD2; V: TRBV6-5; CDR3: CASSYLLADRDTQYF; DNA: TGTGCCAGCAGTTACTTACTAGCGGATCGAGATACGCAGTATTTT
J: TRBJ1-1; size: -; D: -; V: TRBV27; CDR3: CASRSVKGFRVEAFF; DNA: TGTGCCAGCCGAAGCGTCAAAGGCTTTCGGGTGGAAGCTTTCTTT
J: TRBJ1-1; size: -; D: -; V: TRBV10-3; CDR3: CAIRTPTGTEAFF; DNA: TGTGCCATCAGAACACCTACGGGGACTGAAGCTTTCTTT
J: TRBJ1-4; size: -; D: -; V: TRBV11-2; CDR3: CASRRTLNEKLFF; DNA: TGTGCCAGCAGGCGGACACTCAATGAAAAACTGTTTTTT
J: TRBJ1-1; size: -; D: -; V: TRBV6-5; CDR3: CASSSPLTEAFF; DNA: TGTGCCAGCAGTTCGCCCCTGACTGAAGCTTTCTTT
J: TRBJ2-1; size: few; D: TRBD2; V: TRBV27; CDR3: CASSEGLAGGEQFF; DNA: TGTGCCAGCAGTGAGGGACTAGCGGGAGGTGAGCAGTTCTTC
J: TRBJ2-3; size: -; D: TRBD1; V: TRBV5-1; CDR3: CASSGWGQITDTQYF; DNA: TGCGCCAGCAGCGGGTGGGGACAGATCACAGATACGCAGTATTTT
J: TRBJ1-4; size: -; D: TRBD1; V: TRBV13; CDR3: CASSSGQARTNEKLFF; DNA: TGTGCCAGCAGCTCCGGACAGGCGAGAACTAATGAAAAACTGTTTTTT
J: TRBJ2-5; size: -; D: TRBD1; V: TRBV6-1; CDR3: CAKPGTGLRETQYF; DNA: TGTGCCAAACCCGGGACAGGGCTTAGGGAGACCCAGTACTTC
J: TRBJ2-1; size: -; D: TRBD2; V: TRBV9; CDR3: CASSVVSGSYEQFF; DNA: TGTGCCAGCAGCGTAGTTAGCGGGAGCTATGAGCAGTTCTTC
J: TRBJ2-1; size: once; D: TRBD2; V: TRBV4-2; CDR3: CASSQSQRGTYNEQFF; DNA: TGTGCCAGCAGCCAATCACAGCGGGGGACTTACAATGAGCAGTTCTTC
J: TRBJ2-3; size: -; D: -; V: TRBV5-1; CDR3: CASSDLGTIASDTQYF; DNA: TGCGCCAGCAGCGACCTCGGGACAATAGCATCAGATACGCAGTATTTT
J: TRBJ2-7; size: -; D: TRBD1; V: TRBV5-6; CDR3: CASSWWTGSTQQYF; DNA: TGTGCCAGCAGCTGGTGGACAGGGTCGACTCAGCAGTACTTC
J: TRBJ2-5; size: many; D: TRBD1; V: TRBV5-1; CDR3: CASSRDRVGQETQYF; DNA: TGCGCCAGCAGCCGGGACAGGGTCGGGCAAGAGACCCAGTACTTC
J: TRBJ2-7; size: many; D: -; V: TRBV11-2; CDR3: CASSLLSGSYEQYF; DNA: TGTGCCAGCAGCTTATTGTCGGGATCCTACGAGCAGTACTTC
J: TRBJ2-5; size: -; D: TRBD2; V: TRBV2; CDR3: CASRGLAGLGETQYF; DNA: TGTGCCAGCAGGGGACTAGCGGGGCTGGGGGAGACCCAGTACTTC
J: TRBJ1-1; size: -; D: -; V: TRBV4-3; CDR3: CASSRSSGFNTEAFF; DNA: TGCGCCAGCAGCCGTTCAAGTGGGTTCAACACTGAAGCTTTCTTT
J: TRBJ2-7; size: -; D: -; V: TRBV6-5; CDR3: CASSPRLGSPYEQYF; DNA: TGTGCCAGCAGCCCCAGACTAGGATCCCCCTACGAGCAGTACTTC
J: TRBJ2-4; size: -; D: TRBD2; V: TRBV4-1; CDR3: CASSQWGTSGTKNIQYF; DNA: TGCGCCAGCAGCCAATGGGGGACTAGCGGGACTAAAAACATTCAGTACTTC
J: TRBJ1-2; size: few; D: TRBD1; V: TRBV5-6; CDR3: CASSGTAYGYTF; DNA: TGTGCCAGCAGCGGGACAGCTTATGGCTACACCTTC
J: TRBJ2-2; size: -; D: -; V: TRBV29-1; CDR3: CSVKFVDGELFF; DNA: TGCAGCGTTAAGTTTGTCGACGGGGAGCTGTTTTTT
J: TRBJ1-2; size: -; D: -; V: TRBV7-6; CDR3: CASSSGGSYGYTF; DNA: TGTGCCAGCAGCTCTGGTGGCAGCTATGGCTACACCTTC
J: TRBJ1-5; size: once; D: TRBD1; V: TRBV2; CDR3: CASSTTRGQGVENQPQHF; DNA: TGTGCCAGCAGTACCACTCGGGGACAGGGGGTGGAGAATCAGCCCCAGCATTTT
J: TRBJ2-1; size: -; D: TRBD2; V: TRBV20-1; CDR3: CSARLAGTQFF; DNA: TGCAGTGCTAGACTAGCGGGAACGCAGTTCTTC
J: TRBJ2-7; size: -; D: -; V: TRBV9; CDR3: CASSVLGRAPYEQYF; DNA: TGTGCCAGCAGCGTACTAGGCCGGGCCCCTTACGAGCAGTACTTC
J: TRBJ2-5; size: -; D: TRBD1; V: TRBV6-1; CDR3: CASSEGEDRVLVTQYF; DNA: TGTGCCAGCAGTGAGGGCGAGGACAGGGTCCTTGTGACCCAGTACTTC
J: TRBJ2-1; size: -; D: -; V: TRBV6-1; CDR3: CASSGFQDEQFF; DNA: TGTGCCAGCAGTGGCTTCCAGGATGAGCAGTTCTTC
J: TRBJ1-2; size: few; D: -; V: TRBV6-5; CDR3: CATTQGHGYTF; DNA: TGTGCCACCACCCAGGGGCATGGCTACACCTTC
J: TRBJ1-1; size: -; D: TRBD1; V: TRBV5-1; CDR3: CASSLEGQNMNTEAFF; DNA: TGCGCCAGCAGCTTGGAGGGACAGAACATGAACACTGAAGCTTTCTTT
J: TRBJ2-5; size: -; D: -; V: TRBV6-5; CDR3: CASSYSYRKETQYF; DNA: TGTGCCAGCAGTTACTCGTACAGGAAGGAGACCCAGTACTTC
J: TRBJ1-2; size: -; D: -; V: TRBV29-1; CDR3: CSVDLGGYGYTF; DNA: TGCAGCGTTGACCTGGGCGGCTATGGCTACACCTTC
J: TRBJ2-1; size: few; D: -; V: TRBV9; CDR3: CASSVGDSGYNEQFF; DNA: TGTGCCAGCAGCGTAGGTGATAGCGGCTACAATGAGCAGTTCTTC